This T cell receptor (beta chain) was found in a study of vaccination and CD4 T cells after COVID-19. Study background: At days 161 to 241 post-vaccination, as well as at day 14, a few convalescent patients were sampled.

Scientists ran DNA taken from cultured CD4+ T cells through the Oncomine TCR Beta short-read assay for sequencing. Genomic DNA was isolated from CD4+ T cells that had been cultured. TCRdb processed the PCR reads anew with MiXCR; each CDR3 protein has one entry. The sample holds about 25,000 distinct CDR3 sequences; 28% are singletons and the top ten take around 7.4%. Time point here: late sampling 161 to 241 days after vaccination in three convalescent patients. Noted treatment: 10-day PBMC culture with coronavirus spike peptide pools or control peptides (ViraFEST assay). The CDR3 has 14 amino acids. Germline-derived CDR1 and CDR2 are SEHNR and FQNEAQ (reference sequence). The V and J ends lost 6 bases and 0 bases respectively, with 8 bases between them. Turning to this clonotype: Its antigen is as yet unknown.

The chain is built from TRBV7-9 and TRBJ2-2; D is perhaps TRBD1 (5 bases). The sequence was obtained from a human donor who had recovered from COVID-19. Sample: CD4+ T cells from blood, cultured in vitro, taken about 7 months after SARS-CoV-2 vaccination. CDR3 sequence reads: CASRQAPNTGELFF. The CDR3 DNA reads as TGTGCCAGCAGACAGGCTCCGAACACCGGGGAGCTGTTTTTT. Drawing the rest from reference TRBV7-9 and TRBJ2-2, the complete variable domain is DTGVSQNPRHKITKRGQNVTFRCDPISEHNRLYWYRQTLGQGPEFLTYFQNEAQLEKSRLLSDRFSAERPKGSFSTLEIQRTEQGDSAMYLCASRQAPNTGELFFGEGSRLTVL.